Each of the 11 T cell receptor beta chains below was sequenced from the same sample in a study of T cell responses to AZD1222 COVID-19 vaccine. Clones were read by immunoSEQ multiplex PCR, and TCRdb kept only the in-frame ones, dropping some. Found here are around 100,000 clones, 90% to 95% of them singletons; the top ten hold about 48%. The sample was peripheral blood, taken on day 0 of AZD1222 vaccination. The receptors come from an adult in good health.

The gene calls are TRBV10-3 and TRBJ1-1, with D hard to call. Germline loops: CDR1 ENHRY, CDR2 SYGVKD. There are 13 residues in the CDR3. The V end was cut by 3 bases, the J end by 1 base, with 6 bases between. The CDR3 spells CAISERGNTEAFF. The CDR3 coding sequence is TGTGCCATCAGTGAACGGGGGAACACTGAAGCTTTCTTT.

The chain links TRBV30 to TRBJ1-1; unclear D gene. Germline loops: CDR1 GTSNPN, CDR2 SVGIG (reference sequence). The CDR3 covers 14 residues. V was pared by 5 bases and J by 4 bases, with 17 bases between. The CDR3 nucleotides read TGTGCCTGGGGAGTCGGATTGGGTAGCACTGAAGCTTTCTTT. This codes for CAWGVGLGSTEAFF.

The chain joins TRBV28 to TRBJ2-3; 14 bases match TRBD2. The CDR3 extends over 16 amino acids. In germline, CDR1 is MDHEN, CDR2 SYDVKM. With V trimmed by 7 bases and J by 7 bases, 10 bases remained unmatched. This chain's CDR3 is CASIKRTSGRRNTQYF. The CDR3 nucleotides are TGTGCCAGCATCAAAAGGACTAGCGGGAGGAGGAATACGCAGTATTTT.

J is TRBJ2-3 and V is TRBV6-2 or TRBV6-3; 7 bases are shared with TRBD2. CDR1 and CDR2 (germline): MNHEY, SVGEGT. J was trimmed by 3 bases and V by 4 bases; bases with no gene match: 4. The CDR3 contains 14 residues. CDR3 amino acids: CASSSLGRTDTQYF. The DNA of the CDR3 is TGTGCCAGCAGTTCTCTCGGGAGGACAGATACGCAGTATTTT.

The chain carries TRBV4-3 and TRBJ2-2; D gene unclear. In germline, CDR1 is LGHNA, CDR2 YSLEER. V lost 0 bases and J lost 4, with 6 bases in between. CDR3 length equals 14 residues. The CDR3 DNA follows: TGCGCCAGCAGCCAAGAACCCACCACCGGGGAGCTGTTTTTT. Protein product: CASSQEPTTGELFF.

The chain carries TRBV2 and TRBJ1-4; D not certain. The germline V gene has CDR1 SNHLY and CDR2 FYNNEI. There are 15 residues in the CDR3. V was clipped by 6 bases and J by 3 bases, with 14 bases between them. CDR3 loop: CASRGRGNSNEKLFF. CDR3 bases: TGTGCCAGCAGGGGAAGAGGGAACTCTAATGAAAAACTGTTTTTT.

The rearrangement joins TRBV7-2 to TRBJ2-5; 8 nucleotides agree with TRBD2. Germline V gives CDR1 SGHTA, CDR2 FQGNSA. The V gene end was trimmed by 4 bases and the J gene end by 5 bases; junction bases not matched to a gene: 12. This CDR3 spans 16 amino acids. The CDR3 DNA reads TGTGCCAGCAGCTCCGGAGGTTTAGCGGGATATGAGACCCAGTACTTC. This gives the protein CASSSGGLAGYETQYF. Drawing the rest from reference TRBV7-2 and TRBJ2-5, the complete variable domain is GAGVSQSPSNKVTEKGKDVELRCDPISGHTALYWYRQSLGQGLEFLIYFQGNSAPDKSGLPSDRFSAERTGGSVSTLTIQRTQQEDSAVYLCASSSGGLAGYETQYFGPGTRLLVL.

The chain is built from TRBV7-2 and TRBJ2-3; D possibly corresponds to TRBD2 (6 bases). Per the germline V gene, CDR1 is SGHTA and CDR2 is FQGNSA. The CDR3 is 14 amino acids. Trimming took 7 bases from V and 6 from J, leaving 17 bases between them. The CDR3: CASNNGSPRDTQYF. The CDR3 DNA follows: TGTGCCAGCAACAACGGGAGCCCTAGGGATACGCAGTATTTT.

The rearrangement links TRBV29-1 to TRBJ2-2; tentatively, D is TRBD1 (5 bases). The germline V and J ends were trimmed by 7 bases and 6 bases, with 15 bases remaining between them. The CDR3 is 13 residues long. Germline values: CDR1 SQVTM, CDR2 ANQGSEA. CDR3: CSAQGNVAGELFF. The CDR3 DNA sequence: TGCAGCGCTCAGGGTAATGTCGCCGGGGAGCTGTTTTTT.

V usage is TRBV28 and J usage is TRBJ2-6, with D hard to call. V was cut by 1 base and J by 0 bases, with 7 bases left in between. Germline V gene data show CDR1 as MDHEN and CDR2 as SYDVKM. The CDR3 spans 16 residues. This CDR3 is CASSLSPSSGANVLTF. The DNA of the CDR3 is TGTGCCAGCAGTTTATCCCCGAGCTCTGGGGCCAACGTCCTGACTTTC.

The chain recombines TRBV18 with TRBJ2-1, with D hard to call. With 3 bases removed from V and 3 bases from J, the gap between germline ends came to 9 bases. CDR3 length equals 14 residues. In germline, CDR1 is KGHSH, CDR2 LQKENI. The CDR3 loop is CASSPVLLYNEQFF. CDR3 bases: TGTGCCAGCTCACCCGTCTTACTCTACAATGAGCAGTTCTTC. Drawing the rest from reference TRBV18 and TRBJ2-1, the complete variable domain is NAGVMQNPRHLVRRRGQEARLRCSPMKGHSHVYWYRQLPEEGLKFMVYLQKENIIDESGMPKERFSAEFPKEGPSILRIQQVVRGDSAAYFCASSPVLLYNEQFFGPGTRLTVL.